This T cell receptor (beta chain) was captured in a study of blood T cell repertoires in COVID-19. Study summary: The analysed material was cDNA or gDNA that came from T cells, B-cell-depleted T cells, or PBMCs.

Under the authors' procedure: For nucleated cells, counts were estimated from reference gene primer amplification. Sequencing was performed with immunoSEQ multiplex PCR; in TCRdb, only in-frame clones are kept and a portion is missing. The V and J calls and clone size come from that table; D and trimming were worked out from the DNA. The sample holds about 100,000 clones, 80% seen once. CDR3 length: 13 residues. Germline loops: CDR1 SGHTA, CDR2 FQGNSA. Trimming stripped 5 bases from V and 9 bases from J, with 14 bases between. The sample was peripheral blood. The TCR originated in a man aged 70-80 years with active or convalescent COVID-19. This sequence joins TRBV7-2 and TRBJ2-1, with D possibly being TRBD2 (5 bases). The CDR3 DNA reads as TGTGCCAGCAGCCCCGTGGTAGGAGGTGAGCAGTTCTTC. The encoded protein is CASSPVVGGEQFF.